These T cell receptor beta chains were read from a single sample in a study of tumor and adjacent non-tumor tissue in lung cancer. TCRdb fed the multiplex PCR reads into MiXCR, producing one record per CDR3 protein. The table includes roughly 81,000 distinct CDR3 sequences, about two thirds detected once. The sample consisted of lung tumor tissue. All receptors come from an older woman with non-small cell lung cancer. The CDR3 runs from the conserved cysteine through the conserved F or W. Each record gives: CDR3 length, clone size, V gene, D gene, J gene, CDR3 protein, CDR3 DNA. The D gene is left open where the match is weak. For some rows the clone size is stated as once, few or many, or as a class when expanded; others skip it.

15,NA,TRBV5-1,TRBD1,TRBJ2-2,CVSGRQGANTGELFF,TGCGTCAGCGGCCGTCAGGGGGCGAACACCGGGGAGCTGTTTTTT
15,NA,TRBV24-1,NA,TRBJ2-5,CATSVVTGGSETQYF,TGTGCCACCAGTGTGGTGACTGGGGGCAGCGAGACCCAGTACTTC
16,NA,TRBV5-5,NA,TRBJ2-7,CASSLDPGAHSYEQYF,TGTGCTAGCAGCTTGGATCCGGGGGCCCACTCCTACGAGCAGTACTTC
14,once,TRBV11-1,NA,TRBJ1-2,CVSTHSGVGYGYTF,TGCGTCAGCACCCATTCGGGAGTTGGCTATGGCTACACCTTC
14,many,TRBV30,NA,TRBJ2-2,CAWSGTKLAGELFF,TGTGCCTGGAGTGGGACTAAGCTGGCCGGGGAGCTGTTTTTT
13,NA,TRBV6-6,TRBD2,TRBJ2-2,CASRIAGVGELPF,TGTGCCAGCAGGATAGCGGGAGTCGGGGAGCTGCCTTTT
13,NA,TRBV4-1,NA,TRBJ1-1,CASSLYENTETFF,TGCGCCAGTAGCCTGTACGAGAACACTGAAACTTTCTTT
11,NA,TRBV6-7,NA,TRBJ2-7,CAGRLHRREHF,TGTGCCGGCAGGCTACACAGACGGGAGCACTTC
13,NA,TRBV29-1,NA,TRBJ2-5,CSAGHGEVETRYF,TGCAGCGCAGGACATGGGGAGGTAGAGACCCGGTACTTC
16,NA,TRBV5-4,NA,TRBJ2-5,CANSASSGGRLETQYF,TGTGCCAACAGCGCCTCTAGTGGAGGTCGGTTAGAGACCCAGTACTTC
15,medium-sized,TRBV11-1,TRBD1,TRBJ2-1,CASSHRDRFYNEQFF,TGTGCCAGCAGCCACCGGGACAGGTTCTACAATGAGCAGTTCTTC
15,few,TRBV20-1,TRBD1,TRBJ1-1,CSAKIQGARNTEAFF,TGCAGTGCTAAAATACAGGGGGCAAGGAACACTGAAGCTTTCTTT
16,NA,TRBV6-6,TRBD1,TRBJ2-7,CASSRSRDSVSYGQYF,TGTGCCAGCAGTCGCAGCAGGGACAGCGTAAGCTACGGGCAATACTTC
16,NA,TRBV5-1,NA,TRBJ2-1,CASSLDYAGTGNEQFF,TGTGCCAGCAGCTTGGACTACGCGGGTACAGGGAATGAGCAGTTCTTC
15,few,TRBV9,NA,TRBJ2-5,CASGGLGEGQETQYF,TGTGCCAGCGGAGGCCTGGGAGAGGGCCAAGAAACCCAGTACTTC
22,NA,TRBV4-2,TRBD2,TRBJ2-7,CASSQVFIRLLAGLPISNEQYF,TGTGCCAGCAGCCAAGTTTTCATCAGATTACTAGCGGGGTTACCGATCTCCAACGAGCAGTACTTC
17,NA,TRBV4-1,NA,TRBJ2-5,CASSQFGKGLLQDTQYF,TGCGCCAGCAGCCAATTCGGAAAGGGGCTCCTCCAAGATACCCAGTACTTC
15,NA,TRBV11-3,NA,TRBJ2-7,CASSLDISGSVEQYF,TGTGCCAGCAGCTTAGACATTAGCGGAAGCGTCGAGCAGTACTTC
17,once,TRBV4-1,TRBD1,TRBJ1-1,CASSYDDRDRTNTEAFF,TGCGCCAGCAGCTATGACGACCGGGACAGGACGAACACTGAAGCTTTCTTT
15,NA,TRBV6-6,NA,TRBJ2-3,CACNSGIGGADTQYF,TGTGCCTGCAATTCCGGGATAGGGGGTGCAGATACGCAGTATTTT
15,many,TRBV5-4,TRBD1,TRBJ2-1,CASSPKDRVGNEQFF,TGTGCCAGCAGCCCAAAAGACAGGGTTGGCAATGAGCAGTTCTTC
16,many,TRBV28,TRBD2,TRBJ2-5,CASSSEAGTRQETQYF,TGTGCCAGCAGTTCCGAAGCCGGGACTAGACAAGAGACCCAGTACTTC
14,NA,TRBV6-5,NA,TRBJ1-2,CASKHQGRGYGYTF,TGTGCCAGCAAGCACCAGGGACGGGGCTATGGCTACACCTTC
15,NA,TRBV5-1,NA,TRBJ2-2,CASSLGIGKAGGLFF,TGCGCCAGCAGCTTGGGGATTGGGAAGGCCGGGGGGCTGTTTTTT
19,NA,TRBV4-2,NA,TRBJ2-6,CASSSPGEGSYSGVNVLTF,TGTGCAAGCAGCTCTCCGGGTGAAGGATCTTACTCTGGGGTCAACGTCCTGACTTTC
14,many,TRBV10-1,TRBD1,TRBJ2-1,CASSDSGATGEQFF,TGCGCCAGCAGTGATTCAGGGGCGACAGGGGAGCAGTTCTTC
16,many,TRBV10-3,NA,TRBJ2-3,CAISERRTPSTDTQYF,TGTGCCATCAGTGAAAGAAGGACACCTAGCACAGATACGCAGTATTTT
15,NA,TRBV4-1,NA,TRBJ2-5,CASSRVTGYQETQYF,TGCGCCAGCAGCCGGGTAACGGGCTACCAAGAGACCCAGTACTTC
14,many,TRBV28,TRBD1,TRBJ2-1,CASTPTGGYNEQFF,TGTGCCAGCACCCCGACAGGGGGTTACAATGAGCAGTTCTTC
15,once,TRBV12-3/TRBV12-4,TRBD2,TRBJ2-2,CASSFGASGPGDLFF,TGTGCCAGCAGTTTTGGGGCTAGCGGGCCCGGGGACCTGTTTTTT
17,NA,TRBV7-3,TRBD2,TRBJ2-2,CASSLTLSGRNTGGLFF,TGCGCCAGCAGCTTAACCCTTAGCGGGAGGAACACCGGGGGGCTGTTTTTT